This T cell receptor beta chain was obtained from a study of glioma-infiltrating T cells. Points from the study as a whole: Above-expected tissue-blood divergence occurred in all gliomas, most in low-grade ones.

This clonotype was picked up a small number of times. The antigen is not known. The CDR3 is made up of 12 amino acids. V was trimmed by 6 bases and J by 4 bases, leaving 7 bases between them. Germline CDR1 LGHNT, CDR2 FRNRAP. TCR alpha and beta CDR3 regions were amplified from RNA using iRepertoire nested multiplex PCR. Tissue mRNA or PBMC total RNA, roughly 85-450 ng, went into one-step reverse transcription and amplification. TCRdb itself ran the multiplex PCR reads through MiXCR, one entry per CDR3 protein. The data contain under 200,000 distinct CDR3 sequences, roughly 45% of them singletons. The sequence derives from a human donor with low-grade glioma or glioblastoma, undergoing nonglioma brain surgery, or in good health (not recorded which). This chain joins TRBV12-5 and TRBJ1-5; no definite D call. Material for sequencing was glioma tissue, nonneoplastic brain tissue, or PBMCs (not recorded which). The CDR3 region is CASGTNNQPQHF. Written as DNA, the CDR3 is TGTGCTAGTGGGACAAATAATCAGCCCCAGCATTTT.